Following are 21 T cell receptor beta chains from one sample sequenced in a study of identical twins. Via MiXCR, TCRdb re-called the 5' RACE reads, giving one row per CDR3 protein. Of roughly 480,000 distinct CDR3 sequences in the sample, 20% to 30% are singletons; the top ten hold roughly 2.8%. The same specimen was also included in a second study, on T cells expressing NK-cell markers.

The sequenced sample consisted of CD4+ T cells sorted from blood. These receptors came from a young woman in good health.

The chain combines TRBV20-1 with TRBJ2-1, with 7 positions matching TRBD1. V gave up 3 bases and J gave up 6 bases; unmatched junction bases: 5. CDR3 length: 13 residues. Germline V gene data show CDR1 as DFQATT and CDR2 as SNEGSKA (reference sequence). DNA for the CDR3: TGCAGTGCTAGCCCCAGGGGGTTCAATGAGCAGTTCTTC. This codes for CSASPRGFNEQFF.

This clonotype was counted between two and nine times. J is TRBJ2-7 and V is TRBV10-3, with a weak D call TRBD1 (6 bases). Per the germline V gene, CDR1 is ENHRY and CDR2 is SYGVKD. Trimming removed 6 bases from V and 6 bases from J, with 12 bases in between. This CDR3 has 12 residues. CDR3 residues: CAISLRGGEQYF. The CDR3 DNA reads TGTGCCATCAGCCTCCGAGGGGGCGAGCAGTACTTC.

This clonotype came up many times. The V and J genes are TRBV20-1 and TRBJ1-1; D remains ambiguous. The CDR3 is made up of 13 amino acids. Trimming took off 7 bases at V and 7 bases at J, with 19 bases between the two ends. CDR1 and CDR2 from the germline V gene are DFQATT and SNEGSKA (reference sequence). The CDR3 DNA reads as TGCAGTGTTGGCCACGGAGGTGCCGATGAAGCTTTCTTT. Residues: CSVGHGGADEAFF.

The chain is built from TRBV6-5 and TRBJ2-1; 12 bases map to TRBD2. Germline V lookup: CDR1 MNHEY, CDR2 SVGAGI. CDR3 size: 15 residues. With 2 bases clipped from V and 7 bases from J, the junction kept 3 bases outside the gene matches. The CDR3 loop reads CASSYTTSGSNEQFF. In DNA form, the CDR3 reads TGTGCCAGCAGTTACACGACTAGCGGGAGTAATGAGCAGTTCTTC.

The J gene is TRBJ2-1, the V gene TRBV5-6; TRBD1 or TRBD2 may be the D gene (6 bases each). The V gene's germline CDR1 is SGHDT and CDR2 YYEEEE. V was shortened by 1 base and J by 2 bases, with 10 bases between the two germline ends. CDR3 length: 15 amino acids. The CDR3 nucleotides are TGTGCCAGCAGCTTGCTCCGGGGGCCCTACAATGAGCAGTTCTTC. Its protein is CASSLLRGPYNEQFF. The full variable domain, in which reference TRBV5-6 and TRBJ2-1 provide the parts outside the CDR3, is DAGVTQSPTHLIKTRGQQVTLRCSPKSGHDTVSWYQQALGQGPQFIFQYYEEEERQRGNFPDRFSGHQFPNYSSELNVNALLLGDSALYLCASSLLRGPYNEQFFGPGTRLTVL.

This clonotype was counted a few times. The chain links TRBV11-3 to TRBJ2-7; maybe TRBD1 (6 bases). Per the germline V gene, CDR1 is SGHNT and CDR2 is YENEEA. This CDR3 spans 13 amino acids. Between the trimmed V and J ends, which lost 4 bases and 6 bases, there was a span of 13 bases. The CDR3 nucleotides read TGTGCCAGCAGCTCCCTCACAGGGTCCGAGCAGTACTTC. Translating it yields CASSSLTGSEQYF.

This clonotype was found a few times. The chain combines TRBV3-1 with TRBJ2-4, with D perhaps matching TRBD2 (6 bases). In germline, CDR1 is LGHDT, CDR2 YNNKEL (reference sequence). Trimming pared 3 bases from V and 6 bases from J, leaving 15 bases between. This CDR3 spans 15 amino acids. CDR3 nucleotide sequence: TGTGCCAGCAGCCATGGTTCTTCAGCGGGAAACATTCAGTACTTC. It translates to CASSHGSSAGNIQYF.

The chain has TRBV20-1 and TRBJ2-5; a possible D gene is TRBD1 (5 bases). The CDR3 spans 13 residues. Deletions cut 3 bases from V and 2 bases from J, with 10 bases between. Germline CDR1 DFQATT, CDR2 SNEGSKA (reference sequence). CDR3 protein: CSARSGPQETQYF. The CDR3 bases are TGCAGTGCTAGGTCAGGGCCTCAAGAGACCCAGTACTTC.

The V gene is TRBV3-1, the J gene TRBJ2-3; D is unclear. Trimming took off 4 bases at V and 1 base at J, with 9 bases between the two ends. Germline V gives CDR1 LGHDT, CDR2 YNNKEL (reference sequence). The CDR3 totals 14 residues. This CDR3 is CASSRAIGTDTQYF. The DNA of the CDR3 is TGTGCCAGCAGCCGTGCAATAGGCACAGATACGCAGTATTTT.

The J gene is TRBJ1-4, the V gene TRBV6-2 or TRBV6-3; unclear D gene. The germline V gene has CDR1 MNHEY and CDR2 SVGEGT. The CDR3 covers 14 residues. The V end was cut by 5 bases, the J end by 2 bases, with 9 bases between. The CDR3, as DNA: TGTGCCAGCAGTCTAGGATTCACTAATGAAAAACTGTTTTTT. Protein: CASSLGFTNEKLFF.

This clonotype was observed a handful of times. V is TRBV21-1 and J is TRBJ1-3; the tabulated D call, TRBD1, remains unverified against the DNA. TRBV21-1 is recorded as a pseudogene. The CDR3 contains 15 residues. CDR3 sequence (DNA): TGTGCCAGCAGCAACGAGGGGGACGCGGGAAACACCATATATTTT. Translation gives CASSNEGDAGNTIYF.

The chain joins TRBV20-1 to TRBJ2-1; D not resolved. Trimming removed 5 bases from V and 7 bases from J, with 12 bases in between. The CDR3 consists of 12 residues. Per germline, CDR1 DFQATT and CDR2 SNEGSKA (reference sequence). The CDR3 is CSAQFFRNEQFF. The CDR3, as DNA: TGCAGTGCTCAATTCTTCCGGAATGAGCAGTTCTTC.

The chain couples TRBV28 to TRBJ1-4, with D perhaps TRBD1 (5 bases). The germline V and J ends were trimmed by 6 bases and 2 bases, with 13 bases remaining between them. Per germline, CDR1 MDHEN and CDR2 SYDVKM. The CDR3 is made up of 15 amino acids. CDR3: CASRGAGSTNEKLFF. Here the CDR3 DNA reads TGTGCCAGCAGAGGGGCAGGAAGTACTAATGAAAAACTGTTTTTT.

This clonotype was counted only a few times. The chain couples TRBV5-1 to TRBJ2-1, with TRBD2 matching 10 bases. Germline lookup yields CDR1 SGHRS and CDR2 YFSETQ. The CDR3 runs to 14 residues. Trimming at V came to 4 bases and at J to 6 bases, leaving 4 bases not matched to a gene. The CDR3 sequence is CASSLWTSGNEQFF. Written as DNA, the CDR3 is TGCGCCAGCAGCCTATGGACTAGCGGCAATGAGCAGTTCTTC.

This clonotype was picked up one time. The chain recombines TRBV7-2 with TRBJ2-7; 9 nucleotides align to TRBD1. V was clipped by 0 bases and J by 3 bases; unmatched bases: 6. CDR3 size: 16 residues. Germline CDR1 and CDR2: SGHTA and FQGNSA. CDR3 in DNA: TGTGCCAGCAGCTTAGCGACCACAGGGGGCAACTACGAGCAGTACTTC. It is translated as CASSLATTGGNYEQYF.

This clonotype was counted a few times. The gene calls are TRBV5-1 and TRBJ1-1; tentative D call: TRBD1 (5 bases). The CDR3 is 14 residues long. V lost 6 bases to trimming and J lost 3 bases, with 15 bases between them. Germline CDR1 and CDR2: SGHRS and YFSETQ. In DNA, the CDR3 is TGCGCCAGCACTAGGCGGGGGGAGGACACTGAAGCTTTCTTT. This translates into CASTRRGEDTEAFF.

The chain has TRBV20-1 and TRBJ1-2; TRBD1 is a possible D gene (5 bases). V gave up 8 bases and J gave up 5 bases, with 15 bases separating them. CDR1 and CDR2 from the germline V gene are DFQATT and SNEGSKA (reference sequence). This CDR3 has 12 residues. The CDR3 DNA reads as TGCAGTCATACTCGGGGGGATTATGGCTACACCTTC. Amino acids: CSHTRGDYGYTF.

The chain is built from TRBV29-1 and TRBJ2-5; no clear D. Trimming pared 4 bases from V and 0 bases from J, leaving 15 bases between. The CDR3 extends over 15 amino acids. Germline lookup yields CDR1 SQVTM and CDR2 ANQGSEA. The CDR3 spells CSVGWPTTYQETQYF. The CDR3 DNA sequence: TGCAGCGTTGGTTGGCCAACGACATACCAAGAGACCCAGTACTTC. Full variable domain (missing parts from reference TRBV29-1 and TRBJ2-5): SAVISQKPSRDICQRGTSLTIQCQVDSQVTMMFWYRQQPGQSLTLIATANQGSEATYESGFVIDKFPISRPNLTFSTLTVSNMSPEDSSIYLCSVGWPTTYQETQYFGPGTRLLVL.

V is TRBV5-5 and J is TRBJ2-5, with 15 bases lining up with TRBD2. V trimming: 5 bases; J trimming: 1 base; junction bases outside the gene matches: 3. Germline V gene data show CDR1 as SGHKS and CDR2 as YYEKEE (reference sequence). The CDR3 spans 16 residues. This CDR3 reads CASSSGLAGGQETQYF. DNA for the CDR3: TGTGCCAGCAGTTCGGGACTAGCGGGGGGCCAAGAGACCCAGTACTTC.

The chain couples TRBV6-1 to TRBJ2-3; no firm D call. Germline-derived CDR1 and CDR2 are MNHNS and SASEGT. Trimming took off 6 bases at V and 4 bases at J, with 14 bases between the two ends. The length of the CDR3 is 14 residues. DNA for the CDR3: TGTGCCAGCAGCCTTTCGTTAGCCGCAGATACGCAGTATTTT. Protein sequence: CASSLSLAADTQYF.

This clonotype was detected ten times or more. The rearrangement uses TRBV15 and TRBJ1-1, with 8 bases lining up with TRBD1. Germline CDR1 reads LNHNV; CDR2 reads YYDKDF (reference sequence). J gave up 3 bases and V 5 bases, and 14 bases lay outside the gene matches. The CDR3 runs 17 residues. CDR3 nucleotides: TGTGCCACCAGCGCCGACAGGGGCCACGATTTCCACACTGAAGCTTTCTTT. This sequence encodes CATSADRGHDFHTEAFF.